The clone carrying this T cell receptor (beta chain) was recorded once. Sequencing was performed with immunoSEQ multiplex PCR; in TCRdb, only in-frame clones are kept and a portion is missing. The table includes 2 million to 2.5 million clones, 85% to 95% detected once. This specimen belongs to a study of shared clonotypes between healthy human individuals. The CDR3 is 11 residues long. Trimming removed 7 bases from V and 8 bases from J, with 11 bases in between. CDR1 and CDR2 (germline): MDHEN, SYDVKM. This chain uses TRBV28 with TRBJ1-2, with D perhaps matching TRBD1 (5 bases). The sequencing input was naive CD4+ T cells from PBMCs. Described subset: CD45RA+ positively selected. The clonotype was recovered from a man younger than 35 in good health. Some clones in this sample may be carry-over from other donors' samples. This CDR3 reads CASKGPRGYTF. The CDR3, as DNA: TGTGCCAGCAAGGGGCCGAGGGGCTACACCTTC.